Sequencing of this T cell receptor (beta chain) was carried out in a study of human T cells and chemical hapten exposure. Across the whole study: On approximately 2 cm by approximately 2 cm of upper inner arm skin, sensitization was performed with 2% DPC. TCR yields per sample varied, mainly owing to small pooled library volume differences.

TCRdb re-derived calls from the RACE reads in MiXCR, one entry per CDR3 protein. Among roughly 180,000 distinct CDR3 sequences listed, around 13% were seen once. Documented time point: patch test 1, 2 weeks after DPC sensitization. Treatment in this sample: therapeutic diphenylcyclopropenone sensitization with weekly scalp DPC. This clonotype was seen only a few times. Its specificity is not known. Germline assignment: CDR1 DFQATT and CDR2 SNEGSKA (reference sequence). V shed 3 bases and J 5 bases; nucleotides not matched to a gene: 12. This CDR3 spans 16 amino acids. Study-wide results and limits: Alopecia affected the donors, so their immune response may differ from healthy people's.

Here the sequenced sample was whole blood, taken in connection with sensitization to the hapten diphenylcyclopropenone (DPC). The sequence was collected from a woman in her thirties with alopecia areata. Some clones in this sample may be carry-over from other donors' samples. The chain recombines TRBV20-1 with TRBJ2-7; TRBD2 aligns across 11 bases. CDR3 amino acids: CSARSSTSGISNEQYF. Here the CDR3 DNA reads TGCAGTGCTAGGAGCTCGACTAGCGGGATTAGCAACGAGCAGTACTTC.